These 14 T cell receptor beta chains were sequenced from one sample in a study of technical replicates of blood from a handful of donors. Generated by immunoSEQ multiplex PCR, the TCRdb table keeps only in-frame clones and is missing some. The table shows about 88,000 clones, with 94% occurring only once. Sequenced input: T cells isolated from PBMCs. The source is a human donor in good health.

The rearrangement uses TRBV2 and TRBJ1-5, with D hard to call. Trimming pared 1 base from V and 9 bases from J, leaving 10 bases between. This CDR3 has 13 amino acids. Germline V gives CDR1 SNHLY, CDR2 FYNNEI. The CDR3 here is CASSEELGAPQHF. The CDR3 DNA reads as TGTGCCAGCAGTGAAGAGCTAGGTGCGCCCCAGCATTTT.

This chain links TRBV11-3 with TRBJ1-4, with TRBD1 identical over 8 bases. With 5 bases clipped from V and 4 bases from J, the junction kept 9 bases outside the gene matches. From germline, CDR1 is SGHNT and CDR2 YENEEA. This CDR3 contains 16 residues. CDR3 sequence: CASSPGQGPNNEKLFF. CDR3 sequence (DNA): TGTGCCAGCAGCCCAGGACAGGGACCGAATAATGAAAAACTGTTTTTT.

The chain combines TRBV6-1 with TRBJ1-1; no clear D. Germline V gene sequence: CDR1 MNHNS, CDR2 SASEGT. The length of the CDR3 is 13 residues. V dropped 4 bases and J dropped 4 bases, with 10 bases sitting between them. The CDR3 bases are TGTGCCAGCAGTGTAGAGTCCGCCACTGAAGCTTTCTTT. Translated: CASSVESATEAFF.

The V gene is TRBV2, the J gene TRBJ1-6; the D is unclear. Trimming stripped 7 bases from V and 4 bases from J, with 8 bases between. The germline gives CDR1 SNHLY, CDR2 FYNNEI. This CDR3 contains 13 residues. In nucleotides, the CDR3 is TGTGCCAGCAAGCCCTCTTATAATTCACCCCTCCACTTT. This gives the protein CASKPSYNSPLHF. Full variable domain (remainder filled in from reference TRBV2 and TRBJ1-6): EPEVTQTPSHQVTQMGQEVILRCVPISNHLYFYWYRQILGQKVEFLVSFYNNEISEKSEIFDDQFSVERPDGSNFTLKIRSTKLEDSAMYFCASKPSYNSPLHFGNGTRLTVT.

The rearrangement links TRBV27 to TRBJ2-1; D perhaps matches TRBD2 (6 bases). Germline CDR1 MNHEY, CDR2 SMNVEV (reference sequence). The CDR3 spans 15 residues. The ends were cut back, 1 base at V and 6 bases at J, with 13 bases in the middle. Written as DNA, the CDR3 is TGTGCCAGCAGTTTATTCATGGCGGGGAGCAATGAGCAGTTCTTC. It is translated as CASSLFMAGSNEQFF.

The chain is built from TRBV19 and TRBJ1-3; possibly TRBD1 for D (5 bases). Trimming removed 4 bases at V and 1 base at J, with 8 bases between. CDR1 is LNHDA and CDR2 is SQIVND in the germline V gene (reference sequence). This CDR3 region has 14 residues. The CDR3 reads CASSNRQSGNTIYF. CDR3 coding DNA: TGTGCCAGTAGTAACCGACAGTCTGGAAACACCATATATTTT.

The J gene is TRBJ2-7, the V gene TRBV28; 7 bases map to TRBD2. The V gene's germline CDR1 is MDHEN and CDR2 SYDVKM. CDR3 length: 14 amino acids. V lost 7 bases and J lost 4; bases outside the gene matches: 10. The CDR3 region has the DNA TGTGCCAGCACCGGGGGGTCTTATGGATACGAGCAGTACTTC. Translating gives CASTGGSYGYEQYF.

This chain uses TRBV2 with TRBJ2-2, with D possibly TRBD2 on 5 matching bases. Trimming removed 6 bases from V and 8 bases from J, with 25 bases in between. The CDR3 totals 17 residues. Germline CDR1 and CDR2: SNHLY and FYNNEI. The CDR3 coding sequence is TGTGCCAGCAGGCTACTCGAGGGCCAGGTGGCTCCTGGGGAGCTGTTTTTT. Encoded protein: CASRLLEGQVAPGELFF.

V gene TRBV5-1 combines with J gene TRBJ2-5; no firm D call. The germline gives CDR1 SGHRS, CDR2 YFSETQ. V lost 3 bases and J lost 1, with 16 bases in between. CDR3 length: 16 residues. CDR3 in amino acids: CASSWPPRAAQETQYF. The DNA of the CDR3 is TGCGCCAGCAGCTGGCCCCCGCGTGCGGCCCAAGAGACCCAGTACTTC.

The rearrangement links TRBV4-1 to TRBJ1-2; TRBD1 is a possible D gene (6 bases). Trimming cost V 3 bases and J 0 bases, with 17 bases left between them. CDR3 length: 17 residues. Germline values: CDR1 MGHRA, CDR2 YSYEKL. The CDR3 nucleotides are TGCGCCAGCAGCCATCCTGGGGGCGCAGACCCTAACTATGGCTACACCTTC. Translating gives CASSHPGGADPNYGYTF.

The chain joins TRBV13 to TRBJ2-7, with 9 nucleotides matching TRBD1. This CDR3 comprises 12 residues. The junction had 0 bases not matched to a gene; V was cut back by 3 bases and J by 6 bases. CDR1 PRHDT and CDR2 FYEKMQ come from the germline V gene (reference sequence). The CDR3, as DNA: TGTGCCAGCAGCTTGGACAGGGGCGAGCAGTACTTC. It translates to CASSLDRGEQYF.

This clone was picked up one time. The V gene is TRBV5-1, the J gene TRBJ2-1; D not certain. From germline, CDR1 is SGHRS and CDR2 YFSETQ. This CDR3 is built from 11 residues. V was trimmed by 5 bases and J by 4 bases, leaving 4 bases between them. CDR3: CASSKYNEQFF. Written as DNA, the CDR3 is TGCGCCAGCAGTAAATACAATGAGCAGTTCTTC.

The V gene is TRBV5-4, the J gene TRBJ2-5, with 8 bases matching TRBD1. V lost 3 bases, J lost 2 bases, and 9 bases stayed unmatched. There are 16 residues in the CDR3. CDR1 SGHNT and CDR2 YYREEE come from the germline V gene (reference sequence). CDR3: CASSSTGGRNQETQYF. The CDR3 DNA sequence: TGTGCCAGCAGCTCAACAGGGGGACGGAATCAAGAGACCCAGTACTTC.

This chain links TRBV28 with TRBJ2-7, with 7 bases that match TRBD1. The CDR3 spans 14 residues. J lost 3 bases, V lost 5 bases, and 7 bases had no gene match. Germline V gives CDR1 MDHEN, CDR2 SYDVKM. The CDR3 nucleotides read TGTGCCAGCAGTAGACCGGGGACAGACTACGAGCAGTACTTC. Translating gives CASSRPGTDYEQYF.